The sequence of this T cell receptor beta chain was determined in a study of tumor and adjacent non-tumor tissue in lung cancer. The CDR3 spans 13 residues. The V gene's germline CDR1 is SGHRS and CDR2 YFSETQ. V was clipped by 4 bases and J by 7 bases, with 14 bases between them. This sample's RNA came from whole unsorted tissue. The library came from three nested PCR rounds adapted from ARM-PCR protocols. TCRdb passed the multiplex PCR reads through MiXCR, listing each CDR3 protein once. The sample consists of about 93,000 distinct CDR3 sequences, around 64% of them appearing once. This clonotype was counted at least ten times.

Sequenced material: lung tumor tissue. The chain is built from TRBV5-1 and TRBJ1-2; D not certain. This TCR derives from a man in his 60s with non-small cell lung cancer. The CDR3 coding sequence is TGCGCCAGCAGCCGGGCTGAGTCTATTGGCTACACCTTC. This gives the protein CASSRAESIGYTF.